This TCR beta chain was captured by sequencing in a study of beta chain features in type 1 diabetes. The wider study: Summed over all samples, the examined sorted cells came to 107,917,701.

Expressed TCRB transcripts were sequenced, since all the RNA that had been isolated was reverse transcribed. Some clones are missing from TCRdb's copy, which holds only in-frame ones; the method was immunoSEQ multiplex PCR. Among 250,000 to 300,000 clones, roughly 13% were seen once, and the ten largest hold 0.015% to 0.02%. As for this clone: Its antigen is not known.

V trimming: 4 bases; J trimming: 2 bases; junction bases outside the gene matches: 7. The germline V gene has CDR1 MGHDK and CDR2 SYGVNS. This CDR3 spans 15 amino acids. Using CD45RO/CCR7/CD25/CD127/CD95/CD27, CD4+ naive, central memory, regulatory and stem cell-like memory cells were sorted. Study-level findings and limits: Among type 1 diabetes patients, VDJ junctions had fewer insertions and more deletions. Type 1 diabetes patients showed a moderate but significant shortening of TCRB CDR3s in all four CD4+ subsets. Here, the possible influence of HLA type (on TCRB rearrangement) remained unresolved.

The chain carries TRBV25-1 and TRBJ2-5; 7 nucleotides agree with TRBD1. This sequence originates from a man younger than 40 with type 1 diabetes. Specimen: naive CD4+ T cells from blood. In nucleotides, the CDR3 is TGTGCCAGCAGTGGTGCCGGGACAGCTCAAGAGACCCAGTACTTC. Its protein is CASSGAGTAQETQYF.